The clone carrying this TCR beta chain has ten or more counts. Trimming pared 5 bases from V and 4 bases from J, leaving 4 bases between. The CDR3 runs to 11 residues. In germline, CDR1 is MNHNS, CDR2 SASEGT. The record originates from a study of tumor and adjacent non-tumor tissue in lung cancer. This sample's RNA came from whole unsorted tissue. Distant lung tissue was collected more than 3 cm away from the tumor edge. The library came from three nested PCR rounds adapted from ARM-PCR protocols. TCRdb analysed the multiplex PCR reads with MiXCR anew, one entry per CDR3 protein. The repertoire includes approximately 44,000 distinct CDR3 sequences, 60% of them detected once, and about 48% sits in the top ten.

The receptor comes from a man in his forties or fifties with non-small cell lung cancer. This chain uses TRBV6-1 with TRBJ2-3; D gene ambiguous. Sequenced input: distant non-tumor lung tissue. The CDR3 here is CASSTADTQYF. The CDR3 bases are TGTGCCAGCAGTACAGCAGATACGCAGTATTTT.